The clone carrying this TCR beta chain was observed a handful of times. As yet, its antigen is unknown. While unrecorded immune exposures were likely, the donors were nominally healthy when sampled. The record originates from a study of cytomegalovirus exposure and HLA in healthy donors. Overall study: An early data release held about 85 million unique TCRs from HLA-typed donors. Study-wide findings and caveats: V- and J-gene trimming in TCR beta was tied to a missense DCLRE1C variant by an analysis performed later.

In the PCR, 60 Vbeta and 13 Jbeta primers were used. TCRdb's table, derived via immunoSEQ multiplex PCR, lists solely in-frame clones and lacks some. The sample has around 150,000 clones; around three fifths are singletons. Sequencing used PBMCs. The receptor's source is a woman aged 30 to 39 in good health and CMV-seropositive.

The CDR3 sequence: CASSLTSGEETQYF. CDR3 in DNA: TGCGCCAGCAGCTTGACTAGCGGAGAAGAGACCCAGTACTTC. This sequence joins TRBV5-1 and TRBJ2-5, with TRBD2 matching over 8 bases. Germline values: CDR1 SGHRS, CDR2 YFSETQ. J gave up 3 bases and V 1 base, and 2 bases lay outside the gene matches. The CDR3 consists of 14 residues.